This entry describes one T cell receptor beta chain. The CDR3 loop spans 15 amino acids. From germline, CDR1 is LGHNA and CDR2 YSLEER. V gave up 1 base and J gave up 3 bases; unmatched junction bases: 3. The data originate from a study of blood T cell repertoires in COVID-19. The assay was immunoSEQ multiplex PCR, and TCRdb's table has in-frame clones only and misses some. The repertoire holds hundreds of thousands of clones, with approximately 82% as singletons. The sequence was obtained from a woman over 75 with acute or convalescent COVID-19. What was sequenced was peripheral blood. The chain combines TRBV4-3 with TRBJ1-1; 9 bases match TRBD1. This CDR3 reads CASSQGTGADTEAFF. The CDR3 coding sequence is TGCGCCAGCAGCCAAGGGACAGGGGCGGACACTGAAGCTTTCTTT.